What follows are 3 T cell receptor beta chains derived from one specimen sequenced in a study of CD8 T cells in Susac syndrome. RNA amounts of roughly 0.45 to 1 ug underwent reverse transcription with random hexamers. TCRdb passed the immunoSEQ multiplex PCR reads through MiXCR, listing each CDR3 protein once. The sample has over 150,000 distinct CDR3 sequences, 90% to 95% seen once. Specimen: CD4+ T cells from PBMCs. These receptors all come from a human donor with multiple sclerosis.

This chain joins TRBV7-9 and TRBJ1-6; D is unclear. This CDR3 is 13 amino acids long. Deletions cut 3 bases from V and 7 bases from J, with 7 bases between. Germline V gene sequence: CDR1 SEHNR, CDR2 FQNEAQ (reference sequence). DNA for the CDR3: TGTGCCAGCAGCTTTGCCCCCAATTCACCCCTCCACTTT. Translating gives CASSFAPNSPLHF. Filled out from reference TRBV7-9 and TRBJ1-6, the complete variable domain reads DTGVSQNPRHKITKRGQNVTFRCDPISEHNRLYWYRQTLGQGPEFLTYFQNEAQLEKSRLLSDRFSAERPKGSFSTLEIQRTEQGDSAMYLCASSFAPNSPLHFGNGTRLTVT.

The chain carries TRBV20-1 and TRBJ1-4; D ambiguous. Trimming left V 0 bases short and J 8 bases short, with 16 bases between. The CDR3 totals 15 residues. Germline lookup yields CDR1 DFQATT and CDR2 SNEGSKA (reference sequence). Here the CDR3 reads CSARDSAGTGEKLFF. In nucleotides, the CDR3 is TGCAGTGCTAGAGATTCGGCGGGAACCGGAGAAAAACTGTTTTTT.

The V call is TRBV7-9, the J call TRBJ1-1; D not resolved. CDR1 and CDR2 (germline): SEHNR, FQNEAQ (reference sequence). V gave up 5 bases and J gave up 3 bases, with 13 bases separating them. The CDR3 contains 14 residues. Here the CDR3 reads CASSLRASDTEAFF. CDR3 DNA sequence: TGTGCCAGCAGCCTCCGGGCCTCGGACACTGAAGCTTTCTTT. Full variable domain (missing parts from reference TRBV7-9 and TRBJ1-1): DTGVSQNPRHKITKRGQNVTFRCDPISEHNRLYWYRQTLGQGPEFLTYFQNEAQLEKSRLLSDRFSAERPKGSFSTLEIQRTEQGDSAMYLCASSLRASDTEAFFGQGTRLTVV.